These T cell receptor beta chains were read from a single sample in a study of CD8+CD57+ T cells in acquired aplastic anemia. Using its own MiXCR run on the reads, TCRdb lists one record per CDR3 protein. The sample carries about 120,000 distinct CDR3 sequences, approximately 61% recorded once. Specimen: sorted CD4+, CD8+, or CD8+CD57+ T cells (not recorded which) from PBMCs. These TCRs come from a human donor with aplastic anemia. Each CDR3 is given with its conserved first and last residue. The D gene is left open where the match is weak. Size is stated for part of the rows, as once, few or many counts, or as a class when the clone is expanded.

size: NA
D: NA
V: TRBV7-2
J: TRBJ2-5
DNA: TGTGCCAGCAGCTTACACCTCCAAGAGACCCAGTACTTC
CDR3: CASSLHLQETQYF

size: few
D: NA
V: TRBV15
J: TRBJ2-1
DNA: TGTGCCACCAGCAACTACAATGAGCAGTTCTTC
CDR3: CATSNYNEQFF

size: NA
D: NA
V: TRBV25-1
J: TRBJ1-2
DNA: TGTGCCAGCAGTGGTCGACTGCGGGGAGTTCATGGCTACACCTTC
CDR3: CASSGRLRGVHGYTF

size: NA
D: TRBD2
V: TRBV20-1
J: TRBJ2-1
DNA: TGCAGTGCGCTAGCGGGAGGCCCGTCCTACAATGAGCAGTTCTTC
CDR3: CSALAGGPSYNEQFF

size: NA
D: NA
V: TRBV20-1
J: TRBJ2-3
DNA: TGCAGTGCTCCTAACAGGGCCGAGTCTTCCACAGATACGCAGTATTTT
CDR3: CSAPNRAESSTDTQYF

size: NA
D: NA
V: TRBV29-1
J: TRBJ1-2
DNA: TGCAGCGTTGAGCGGGGATTCTATGGCTACACCTTC
CDR3: CSVERGFYGYTF

size: NA
D: NA
V: TRBV6-5
J: TRBJ2-5
DNA: TGTGCCAGCAGTTACAAGGAGCGGGAGACCCAGTACTTC
CDR3: CASSYKERETQYF

size: NA
D: NA
V: TRBV20-1
J: TRBJ1-5
DNA: TGCAGTGCTAGGAGTGGCGTGCAGCCCCAGCATTTT
CDR3: CSARSGVQPQHF

size: NA
D: NA
V: TRBV24-1
J: TRBJ1-4
DNA: TGTGCCACCAGTGAAGGCAGAACAACTAATGAAAAACTGTTTTTT
CDR3: CATSEGRTTNEKLFF

size: once
D: NA
V: TRBV2
J: TRBJ2-2
DNA: TGTGCCAGCCAAGGAGAGAACACCGGGGAGCTGTTTTTT
CDR3: CASQGENTGELFF

size: NA
D: NA
V: TRBV2
J: TRBJ2-1
DNA: TGTGCCAGCAGTGAAAACCTCGGGGCCGGGGGGTTCTTC
CDR3: CASSENLGAGGFF

size: NA
D: NA
V: TRBV7-2
J: TRBJ2-7
DNA: TGTGCCAGCAGCCCCTCATCCACCTACGAGCAGTACTTC
CDR3: CASSPSSTYEQYF

size: many
D: NA
V: TRBV4-1
J: TRBJ1-6
DNA: TGCGCCAGCAGCCAAGATCGTTTGGGGCAGTACTATAATTCACCCCTCCACTTT
CDR3: CASSQDRLGQYYNSPLHF

size: NA
D: NA
V: TRBV15
J: TRBJ1-6
DNA: TGTGCCACCAGCAGAGATCCGGGTACTTCACCCCTCCACTTT
CDR3: CATSRDPGTSPLHF

size: many
D: TRBD2
V: TRBV2
J: TRBJ2-7
DNA: TGTGCCAGCAGGGTGACTAGCGGGAGTGGGTACGAGCAGTACTTC
CDR3: CASRVTSGSGYEQYF

size: NA
D: NA
V: TRBV11-1
J: TRBJ2-3
DNA: TGTGCCAGCAGCCAATTCCAGGGAGTTTTCACAGATACGCAGTATTTT
CDR3: CASSQFQGVFTDTQYF

size: NA
D: TRBD2
V: TRBV7-9
J: TRBJ2-7
DNA: TGTGCCAGCAGCATGGGACTAGCGGGGGATGAGCAGTACTTC
CDR3: CASSMGLAGDEQYF

size: many
D: NA
V: TRBV12-3/TRBV12-4
J: TRBJ1-5
DNA: TGTGCCAGCAGTTTTAGACTGGGACAGCCCCAGCATTTT
CDR3: CASSFRLGQPQHF

size: NA
D: TRBD1
V: TRBV20-1
J: TRBJ2-7
DNA: TGCAGTGCTAAGGGGACAGTCTACGAGCAGTACTTC
CDR3: CSAKGTVYEQYF

size: once
D: NA
V: TRBV29-1
J: TRBJ2-7
DNA: TGCAGCGTTGTTCCCGGGACTGTCTACGAGCAGTACTTC
CDR3: CSVVPGTVYEQYF

size: NA
D: NA
V: TRBV10-3
J: TRBJ1-5
DNA: TGTGCCATCAGTGAAGGGCAGGGAGGCAATCAGCCCCAGCATTTT
CDR3: CAISEGQGGNQPQHF

size: NA
D: TRBD1
V: TRBV20-1
J: TRBJ1-1
DNA: TGCAGTGCAAGTCGACAGGGAAGGATTGAAGCTTTCTTT
CDR3: CSASRQGRIEAFF

size: NA
D: NA
V: TRBV2
J: TRBJ1-6
DNA: TGTGCCAGCACCTTGACGGGGAGCAATCAGCCCCTCCACTTT
CDR3: CASTLTGSNQPLHF

size: NA
D: TRBD1
V: TRBV6-5
J: TRBJ1-4
DNA: TGTGCCAGCAGTTTTGACAGGGACCATGAAAAACTGTTTTTT
CDR3: CASSFDRDHEKLFF

size: NA
D: TRBD1
V: TRBV27
J: TRBJ2-7
DNA: TGTGCCAGCAGTTCCGGGACAGGTGACTACGAGCAGTACTTC
CDR3: CASSSGTGDYEQYF

size: NA
D: TRBD1
V: TRBV24-1
J: TRBJ2-1
DNA: TGTGCCACCAGTGATTCAGGGGGATTTGCCTACAATGAGCAGTTCTTC
CDR3: CATSDSGGFAYNEQFF

size: NA
D: TRBD1
V: TRBV13
J: TRBJ2-7
DNA: TGTGCCAGCAGCCTGGACAGGGACGGCGAGCAGTACTTC
CDR3: CASSLDRDGEQYF

size: few
D: TRBD2
V: TRBV7-2
J: TRBJ2-7
DNA: TGTGCCAGCAGCTTAGTGCGGGAGCACTACGAGCAGTACTTC
CDR3: CASSLVREHYEQYF

size: NA
D: TRBD1
V: TRBV6-2/TRBV6-3
J: TRBJ1-1
DNA: TGTGCCAGCAGGTGGCAGGGGGCGACTGAAGCTTTCTTT
CDR3: CASRWQGATEAFF